This T cell receptor beta chain came from a study of CD4 T cells in relation to SARS-CoV-2 and coronaviruses. Looking at the study overall: PBMCs were cultured with antigen for roughly 9 days before TCR beta sequencing.

Repertoires were generated with immunoSEQ multiplex PCR, while TCRdb's copy carries only in-frame clones and drops some. The sample lists around 20,000 clones, over 65% occurring once. On this clone: The antigen is not known.

The unexposed donors gave CD4+ T cells in about 2011-2019, prior to COVID-19. CD4+ T cells were isolated from the cells after more than 8 days of culture. Unexposed-donor CD4+ T cells were probed with SARS-CoV-2 S/N and four cold-coronavirus spikes, cells permitting. This clonotype was obtained from a human donor in good health. The sample taken for sequencing was CD4+ T cells from PBMCs, cultured in vitro.

The CDR3 region has the DNA TGTGCCAGCAGTGAAGCGCGGGAAGCGACCCAGTACTTC. Translated, it gives CASSEAREATQYF. The chain couples TRBV6-1 to TRBJ2-5, with a tentative D call TRBD2 (6 bases). V gave up 0 bases and J gave up 7 bases, with 9 bases separating them. This CDR3 comprises 13 residues. Germline V gene data show CDR1 as MNHNS and CDR2 as SASEGT.